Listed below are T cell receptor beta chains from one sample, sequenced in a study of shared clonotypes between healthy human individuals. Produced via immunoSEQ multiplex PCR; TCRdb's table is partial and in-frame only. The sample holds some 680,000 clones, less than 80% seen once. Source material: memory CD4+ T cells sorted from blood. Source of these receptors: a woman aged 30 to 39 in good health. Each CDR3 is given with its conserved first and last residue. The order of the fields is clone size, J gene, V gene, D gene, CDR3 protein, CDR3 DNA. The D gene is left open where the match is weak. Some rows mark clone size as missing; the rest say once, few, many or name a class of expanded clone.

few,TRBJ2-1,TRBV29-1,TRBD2,CSVEDPPSGRGEQFF,TGCAGCGTTGAAGATCCCCCTAGCGGGAGGGGTGAGCAGTTCTTC
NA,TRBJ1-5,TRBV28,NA,CASSFSGGSNQPQHF,TGTGCCAGCAGCTTCTCCGGTGGTAGTAATCAGCCCCAGCATTTT
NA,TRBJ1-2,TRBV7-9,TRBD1,CASGKTGPAGGYTF,TGTGCCAGCGGGAAGACAGGGCCCGCGGGGGGCTACACCTTC
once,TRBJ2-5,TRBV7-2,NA,CASSLVFAANQETQYF,TGTGCCAGCAGCTTAGTCTTTGCGGCGAACCAAGAGACCCAGTACTTC
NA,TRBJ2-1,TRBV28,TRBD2,CASSGYYQSGKSYNEQFF,TGTGCCAGCAGTGGATACTACCAAAGCGGGAAATCCTACAATGAGCAGTTCTTC
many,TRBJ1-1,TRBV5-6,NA,CASSFSDIGAFF,TGTGCCAGCAGCTTTTCCGACATCGGGGCTTTCTTT
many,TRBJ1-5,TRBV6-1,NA,CASLGGWQPQHF,TGTGCCAGCCTAGGGGGATGGCAGCCCCAGCATTTT
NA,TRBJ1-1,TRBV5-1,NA,CASSLEGGPEAFF,TGCGCCAGCAGCTTGGAAGGGGGGCCTGAAGCTTTCTTT
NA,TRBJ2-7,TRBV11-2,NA,CASSLYQSYEQYF,TGTGCCAGCAGCTTATACCAATCCTACGAGCAGTACTTC
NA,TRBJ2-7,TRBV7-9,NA,CASRAFYEQYF,TGTGCCAGCAGGGCCTTCTACGAGCAGTACTTC
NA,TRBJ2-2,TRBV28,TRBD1,CASDRGGNTGELFF,TGTGCCAGCGACAGGGGGGGGAACACCGGGGAGCTGTTTTTT
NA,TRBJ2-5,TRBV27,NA,CASSSIPRARETQYF,TGTGCCAGCAGTTCCATCCCCAGGGCGAGGGAGACCCAGTACTTC
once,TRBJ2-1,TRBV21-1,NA,CASTRISGRAGEQFF,TGTGCCAGCACGAGGATCAGCGGGAGGGCTGGGGAGCAGTTCTTC
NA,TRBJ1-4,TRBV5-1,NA,CASSFRQVGANEKLFF,TGCGCCAGCAGCTTCCGACAGGTCGGAGCTAATGAAAAACTGTTTTTT
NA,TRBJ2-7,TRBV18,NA,CASSPRQGTYEQYF,TGTGCCAGCTCACCAAGGCAGGGTACCTACGAGCAGTACTTC
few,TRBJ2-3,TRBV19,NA,CASSIAASTDTQYF,TGTGCCAGTAGTATCGCGGCCAGCACAGATACGCAGTATTTT
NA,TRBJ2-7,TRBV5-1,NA,CASSLLGQGPYEQYF,TGCGCCAGCAGCTTGTTAGGGCAGGGCCCCTACGAGCAGTACTTC
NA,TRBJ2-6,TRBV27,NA,CASSFLGVSGANVLTF,TGTGCCAGCTCCTTCTTGGGAGTCTCTGGGGCCAACGTCCTGACTTTC
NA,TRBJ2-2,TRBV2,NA,CASRLDTGELFF,TGTGCCAGTCGACTCGACACCGGGGAGCTGTTTTTT
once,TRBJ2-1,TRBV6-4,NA,CASSSVAANNEQFF,TGTGCCAGCAGTTCCGTAGCGGCGAACAATGAGCAGTTCTTC
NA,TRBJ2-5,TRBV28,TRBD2,CASSPGTSGLTKETQYF,TGTGCCAGCAGTCCGGGGACTAGCGGGCTTACCAAAGAGACCCAGTACTTC
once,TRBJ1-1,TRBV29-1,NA,CSVGEGGTEAFF,TGCAGCGTGGGGGAAGGTGGGACTGAAGCTTTCTTT
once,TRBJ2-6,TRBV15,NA,CATSSPDGANVLTF,TGTGCCACCAGCAGCCCCGATGGGGCCAACGTCCTGACTTTC
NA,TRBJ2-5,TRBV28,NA,CATSDGTQETQYF,TGTGCCACCTCAGACGGGACACAAGAGACCCAGTACTTC
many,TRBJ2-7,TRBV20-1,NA,CSVPRAYEQYF,TGCAGTGTTCCACGGGCCTACGAGCAGTACTTC
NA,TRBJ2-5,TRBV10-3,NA,CAINKITAQYF,TGTGCCATCAATAAGATAACGGCCCAGTACTTC
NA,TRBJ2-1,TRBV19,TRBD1,CASHRGLSSYNEQFF,TGTGCCAGCCACAGGGGGCTTAGCTCCTACAATGAGCAGTTCTTC
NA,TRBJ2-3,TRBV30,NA,CAWSVQDFGDTQYF,TGTGCCTGGAGTGTTCAAGATTTTGGAGATACGCAGTATTTT
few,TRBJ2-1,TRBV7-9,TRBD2,CASSFGTSGSAYNEQFF,TGTGCCAGCAGCTTTGGGACTAGCGGGTCCGCATACAATGAGCAGTTCTTC
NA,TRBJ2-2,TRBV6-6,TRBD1,CASGQGPGELFF,TGTGCCAGCGGACAGGGGCCCGGGGAGCTGTTTTTT
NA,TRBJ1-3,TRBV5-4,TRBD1,CASSSADRANTIYF,TGTGCCAGCAGCTCTGCCGACAGGGCTAACACCATATATTTT
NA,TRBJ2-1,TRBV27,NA,CASSWGGPSYSEQFF,TGTGCCAGCAGTTGGGGGGGGCCCTCGTACAGTGAGCAGTTCTTC
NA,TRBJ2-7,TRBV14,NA,CASSQSRRGEQYF,TGTGCCAGCAGCCAATCAAGGAGGGGGGAGCAGTACTTC
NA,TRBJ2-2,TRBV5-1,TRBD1,CASSLTGTGVDGELFF,TGCGCCAGCAGCTTGACCGGGACAGGGGTCGACGGGGAGCTGTTTTTT
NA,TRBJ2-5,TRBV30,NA,CAWSGTPVAQYF,TGTGCCTGGAGTGGGACACCAGTGGCCCAGTACTTC
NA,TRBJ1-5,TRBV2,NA,CASGVISGDQPQHF,TGTGCCAGCGGGGTGATCTCCGGAGATCAGCCCCAGCATTTT
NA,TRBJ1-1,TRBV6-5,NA,CASSYSAGNTEAFF,TGTGCCAGCAGTTACTCGGCAGGAAACACTGAAGCTTTCTTT
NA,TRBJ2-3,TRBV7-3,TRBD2,CASKASGSSDTQYF,TGTGCCAGCAAGGCTAGCGGGAGCTCAGATACGCAGTATTTT
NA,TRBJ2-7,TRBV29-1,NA,CSASDAEQYF,TGCAGCGCCTCCGACGCCGAGCAGTACTTC
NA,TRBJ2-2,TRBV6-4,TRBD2,CASSELAGYTGELFF,TGTGCCAGCAGTGAACTAGCGGGGTACACCGGGGAGCTGTTTTTT